This T cell receptor (beta chain) was identified in a study of blood T cell repertoires in COVID-19 (dated by TCRdb to between 2020 and 2021). About the full investigation: ImmuneRACE Cohort 3 recovered participants were defined by two consecutive negative NP/OP PCR tests, healthcare professional clearance, or symptom resolution. The repertoires were released in a freely available public database intended as a resource for research on the immune response to SARS-CoV-2. Samples came from the ongoing ImmuneRACE study (first 160 participants) plus 1,254 subjects from 6 global collaborators. Samples from collaborators originated in the United States, Italy and Spain and spanned both the acute and convalescent phases of COVID-19. The prospective study material was composed of cDNA or gDNA derived from T cells, B-cell-depleted T cells, or PBMCs. Subjects who had been exposed to COVID-19, were actively infected with it, or had recovered from it provided the deeply sampled blood TCRbeta repertoires that made up the dataset. Where available, HLA class I and class II types were obtained from metadata supplied by the sample provider rather than from assay-based typing. Sample metadata almost always included a de-identified subject ID, COVID-19 status, age in years and sex.

What the authors observed across the whole study: The quantity of clinical and demographic metadata differed by source and by participant and was supplied without curation.

Via the germline V gene, CDR1 is SGHAT and CDR2 FQNNGV. The cysteine opens and the phenylalanine closes a CDR3 of 17 amino acids. The read is trimmed to its CDR3 DNA, 51 bases read in frame from base 1. At the junction V is shortened by 4 bases and J by 9 bases; bases outside the gene matches: 11. Participants in the prospective study were aged about 18 to 95 years, lived in over 20 United States geographic areas, and enrolled through a virtual design. To assign participants to cohorts, the prospective study relied on clinical history that participants themselves reported in a screening survey and a study questionnaire. In the prospective study, whole blood, serum and a nasopharyngeal or oropharyngeal swab were collected from each participant by mobile phlebotomists. Prospective study participants could optionally give additional blood draws and questionnaires over an approximately two-month period. Before DNA extraction, blood samples from the prospective study were shipped at room temperature or frozen.

As to this clone: No cognate antigen has been identified for it. There are no base qualities to consult, and no much larger clone falls within one base.

TCRbeta CDR3 regions were amplified from genomic DNA by means of the immunoSEQ Assay, a bias-controlled multiplex PCR. The study's processing was this. Nucleated cell counts per sample were estimated from amplification of reference gene primers within the assay. To quantify the absolute abundance of each unique TCRbeta CDR3 rearrangement, sequence reads were collapsed and filtered. For each sample, productive Simpson clonality was calculated as the square root of Simpson's diversity index over productive rearrangements. TCRdb took this table from immuneACCESS and kept in-frame rearrangements with V and J called. Such tables lack part of the clones; where checked against another copy, unresolved V genes explain under half of the gap, and the rest is unexplained. From that table come the V and J calls and clone size; the DNA was used to work out D and trimming. This sample lists about 170,000 clones; roughly 78% were detected once. Together, the top ten hold 15% to 20% of the sample.

Sequencing was carried out using PBMCs or T cells enriched from blood (not recorded which). The V gene is TRBV11-2 and the J gene is TRBJ2-1; 14 of the junction bases match TRBD2. The clonotype comes from a woman in her sixties or seventies in a cohort exposed to, infected with or recovered from COVID-19 (not recorded which). The CDR3 region: CASSSGLAGVKAGEQFF. The nucleotide sequence reads TGTGCCAGCAGCTCGGGACTAGCGGGAGTAAAGGCTGGTGAGCAGTTCTTC.